This T cell receptor beta chain emerged from a study of blood T cell repertoires in COVID-19. As for the study in general: T cells, B-cell-depleted T cells, or PBMCs supplied cDNA or gDNA.

Germline V gene sequence: CDR1 MNHEY, CDR2 SVGAGI. Trimming took off 7 bases at V and 3 bases at J, with 9 bases between the two ends. The CDR3 is made up of 12 amino acids. Authors' processing steps: Estimation of nucleated cell counts was performed using reference gene primer amplification. Produced via immunoSEQ multiplex PCR; TCRdb's table is partial and in-frame only. The DNA gave D and trimming, while V, J and clone size come from that table. The sample contains 240,000 or so clones, more than 75% of which appear only once. This clone was detected only a few times. This receptor was taken from a woman aged 60-70 years with active or convalescent COVID-19. The chain uses TRBV6-5 and TRBJ1-1; D is unresolved. Sequencing was performed on peripheral blood. CDR3 nucleotide sequence: TGTGCCAGCACGGGGTACGACACTGAAGCTTTCTTT. It codes for CASTGYDTEAFF.